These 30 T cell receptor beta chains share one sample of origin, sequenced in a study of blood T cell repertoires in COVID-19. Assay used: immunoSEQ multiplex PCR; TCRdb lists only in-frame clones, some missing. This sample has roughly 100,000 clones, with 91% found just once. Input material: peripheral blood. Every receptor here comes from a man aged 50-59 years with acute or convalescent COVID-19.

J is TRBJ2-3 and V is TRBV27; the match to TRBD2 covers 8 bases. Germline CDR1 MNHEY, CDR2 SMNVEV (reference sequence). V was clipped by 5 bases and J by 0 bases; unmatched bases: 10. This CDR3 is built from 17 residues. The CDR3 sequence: CASSPRLATLSTDTQYF. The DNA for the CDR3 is TGTGCCAGCAGTCCCAGACTAGCGACGTTGAGCACAGATACGCAGTATTTT.

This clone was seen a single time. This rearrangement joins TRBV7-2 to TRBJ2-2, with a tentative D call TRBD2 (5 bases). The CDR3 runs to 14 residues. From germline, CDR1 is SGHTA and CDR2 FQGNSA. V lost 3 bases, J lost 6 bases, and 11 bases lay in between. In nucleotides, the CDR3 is TGTGCCAGCAGCTTCCTGGGGAGTGCCGGGGAGCTGTTTTTT. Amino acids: CASSFLGSAGELFF.

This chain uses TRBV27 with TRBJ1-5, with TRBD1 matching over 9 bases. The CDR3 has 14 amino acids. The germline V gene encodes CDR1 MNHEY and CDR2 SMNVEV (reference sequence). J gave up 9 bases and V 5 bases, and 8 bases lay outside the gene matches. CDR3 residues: CASSPGQGFGPQHF. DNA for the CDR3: TGTGCCAGCAGTCCGGGACAGGGTTTTGGGCCCCAGCATTTT.

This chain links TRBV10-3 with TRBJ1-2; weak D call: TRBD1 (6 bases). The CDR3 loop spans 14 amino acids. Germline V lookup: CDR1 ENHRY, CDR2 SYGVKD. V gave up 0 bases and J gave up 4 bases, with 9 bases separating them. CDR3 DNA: TGTGCCATCAGTGAGTCGTCAGGGGTCTATGGCTACACCTTC. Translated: CAISESSGVYGYTF.

The CDR3 loop reads CASSQTSGGSLNEQFF. CDR3 DNA: TGTGCCAGCAGCCAAACTAGCGGGGGCTCCTTGAATGAGCAGTTCTTC. The gene calls are TRBV3-1 (or the pseudogene TRBV3-2) and TRBJ2-1; 11 bases are a match to TRBD2. The germline gives CDR1 LGHDT, CDR2 YNNKEL (reference sequence). The trim removed 2 bases at V and 7 bases at J, leaving 7 bases unmatched. There are 16 residues in the CDR3.

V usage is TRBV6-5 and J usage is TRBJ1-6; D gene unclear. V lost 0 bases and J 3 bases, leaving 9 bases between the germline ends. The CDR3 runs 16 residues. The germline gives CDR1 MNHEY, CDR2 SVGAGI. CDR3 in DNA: TGTGCCAGCAGTTACTCTCTCCTCGGCTATAATTCACCCCTCCACTTT. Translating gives CASSYSLLGYNSPLHF.

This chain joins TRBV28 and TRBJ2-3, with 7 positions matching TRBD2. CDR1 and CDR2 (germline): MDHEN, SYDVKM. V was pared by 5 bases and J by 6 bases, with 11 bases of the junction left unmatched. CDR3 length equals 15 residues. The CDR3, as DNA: TGTGCCAGCAGTGCCGGGGGGACCCAGAAGGATACGCAGTATTTT. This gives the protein CASSAGGTQKDTQYF. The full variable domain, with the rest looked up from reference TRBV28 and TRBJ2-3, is DVKVTQSSRYLVKRTGEKVFLECVQDMDHENMFWYRQDPGLGLRLIYFSYDVKMKEKGDIPEGYSVSREKKERFSLILESASTNQTSMYLCASSAGGTQKDTQYFGPGTRLTVL.

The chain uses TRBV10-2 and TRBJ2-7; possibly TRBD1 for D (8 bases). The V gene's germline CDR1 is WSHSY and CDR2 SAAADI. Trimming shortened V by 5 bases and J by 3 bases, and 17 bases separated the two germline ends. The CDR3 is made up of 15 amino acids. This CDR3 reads CASSTTGGDNYEQYF. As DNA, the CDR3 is TGCGCCAGCAGTACTACAGGGGGGGATAACTACGAGCAGTACTTC.

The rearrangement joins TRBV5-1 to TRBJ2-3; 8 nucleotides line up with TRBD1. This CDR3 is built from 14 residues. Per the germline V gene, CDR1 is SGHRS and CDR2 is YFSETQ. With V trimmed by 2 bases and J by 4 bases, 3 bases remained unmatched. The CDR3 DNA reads TGCGCCAGCAGCTTTACAGGGGGGTCAGATACGCAGTATTTT. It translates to CASSFTGGSDTQYF.

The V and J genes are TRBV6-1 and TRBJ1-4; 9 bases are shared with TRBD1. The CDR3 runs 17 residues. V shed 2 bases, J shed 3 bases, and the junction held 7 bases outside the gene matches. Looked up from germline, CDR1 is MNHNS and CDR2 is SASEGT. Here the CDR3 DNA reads TGTGCCAGCAGTGAAACAGGGGGCGTCTTGGCTAATGAAAAACTGTTTTTT. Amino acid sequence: CASSETGGVLANEKLFF.

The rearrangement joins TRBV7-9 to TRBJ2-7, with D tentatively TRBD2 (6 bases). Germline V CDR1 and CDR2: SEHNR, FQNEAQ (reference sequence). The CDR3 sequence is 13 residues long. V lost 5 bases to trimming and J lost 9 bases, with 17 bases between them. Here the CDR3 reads CASSAPGEGGQYF. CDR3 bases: TGTGCCAGCAGCGCTCCGGGAGAAGGTGGGCAGTACTTC.

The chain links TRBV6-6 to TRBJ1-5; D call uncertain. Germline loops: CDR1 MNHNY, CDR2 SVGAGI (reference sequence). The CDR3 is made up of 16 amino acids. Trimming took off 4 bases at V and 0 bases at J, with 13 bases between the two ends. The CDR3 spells CASSSQRRYSNQPQHF. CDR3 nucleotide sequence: TGTGCCAGCAGTTCCCAGAGGCGATATAGCAATCAGCCCCAGCATTTT.

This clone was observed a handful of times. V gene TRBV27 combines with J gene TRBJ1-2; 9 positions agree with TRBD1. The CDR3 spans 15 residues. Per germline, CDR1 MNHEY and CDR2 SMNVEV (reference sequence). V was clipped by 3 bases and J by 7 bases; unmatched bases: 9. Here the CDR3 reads CASSFLPRDRAGYTF. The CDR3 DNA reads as TGTGCCAGCAGTTTCCTCCCGCGGGACAGGGCTGGCTACACCTTC.

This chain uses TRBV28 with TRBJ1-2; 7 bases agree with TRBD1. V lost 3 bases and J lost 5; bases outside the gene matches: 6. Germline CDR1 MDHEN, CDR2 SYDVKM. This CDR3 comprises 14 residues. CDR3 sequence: CASSFSGTAYGYTF. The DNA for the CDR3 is TGTGCCAGCAGTTTTTCCGGGACAGCGTATGGCTACACCTTC.

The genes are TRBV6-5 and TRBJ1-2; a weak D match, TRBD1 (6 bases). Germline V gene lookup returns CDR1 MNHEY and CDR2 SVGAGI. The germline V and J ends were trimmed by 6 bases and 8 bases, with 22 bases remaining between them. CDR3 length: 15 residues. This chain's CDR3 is CASRDGTSRRAGYTF. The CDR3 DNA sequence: TGTGCCAGCAGAGACGGGACATCCCGTCGGGCCGGCTACACCTTC.

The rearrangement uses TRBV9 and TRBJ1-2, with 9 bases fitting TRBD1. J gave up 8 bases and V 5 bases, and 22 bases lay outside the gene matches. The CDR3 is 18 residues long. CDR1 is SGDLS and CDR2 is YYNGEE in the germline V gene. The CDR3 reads CASSESPGQGTSVRGYTF. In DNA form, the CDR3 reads TGTGCCAGCAGTGAAAGTCCGGGACAGGGAACCTCTGTTCGGGGCTACACCTTC.

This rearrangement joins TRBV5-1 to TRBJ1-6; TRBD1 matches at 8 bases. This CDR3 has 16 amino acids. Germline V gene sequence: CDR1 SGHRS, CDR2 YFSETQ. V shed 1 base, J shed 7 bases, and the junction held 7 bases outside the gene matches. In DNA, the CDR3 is TGCGCCAGCAGCTTGCACTCAGGGGGCGCAAATTCACCCCTCCACTTT. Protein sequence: CASSLHSGGANSPLHF.

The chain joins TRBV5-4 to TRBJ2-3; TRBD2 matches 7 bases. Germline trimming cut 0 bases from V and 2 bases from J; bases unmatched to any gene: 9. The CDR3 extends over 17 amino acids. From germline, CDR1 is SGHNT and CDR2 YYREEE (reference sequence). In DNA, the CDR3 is TGTGCCAGCAGCTTGGGGCTGGGGGGGAGGAACACAGATACGCAGTATTTT. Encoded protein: CASSLGLGGRNTDTQYF.

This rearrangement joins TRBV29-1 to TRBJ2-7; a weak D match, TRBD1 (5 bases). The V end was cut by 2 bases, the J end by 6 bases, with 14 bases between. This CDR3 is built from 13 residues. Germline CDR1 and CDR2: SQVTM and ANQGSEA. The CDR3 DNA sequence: TGCAGCGTTGAACGCCAGGGAATCACCGAGCAGTACTTC. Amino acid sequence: CSVERQGITEQYF.

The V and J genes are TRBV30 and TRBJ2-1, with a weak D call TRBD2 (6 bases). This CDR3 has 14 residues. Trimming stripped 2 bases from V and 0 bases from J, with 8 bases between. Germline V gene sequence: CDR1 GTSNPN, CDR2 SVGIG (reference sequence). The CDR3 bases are TGTGCCTGGAGTCGGGGGAGCTCCTACAATGAGCAGTTCTTC. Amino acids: CAWSRGSSYNEQFF.

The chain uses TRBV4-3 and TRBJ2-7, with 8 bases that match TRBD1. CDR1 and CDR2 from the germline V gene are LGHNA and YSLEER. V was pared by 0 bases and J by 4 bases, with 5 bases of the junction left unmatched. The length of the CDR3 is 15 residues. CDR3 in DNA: TGCGCCAGCAGCCAAGATAGCCAGGGGGCATACGAGCAGTACTTC. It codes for CASSQDSQGAYEQYF.

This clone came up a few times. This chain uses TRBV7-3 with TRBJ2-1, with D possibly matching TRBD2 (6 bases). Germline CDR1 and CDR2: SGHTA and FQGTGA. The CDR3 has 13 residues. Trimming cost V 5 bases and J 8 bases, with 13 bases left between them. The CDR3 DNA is TGTGCCAGCAGCCCCTATGGAGGGTATGAGCAGTTCTTC. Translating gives CASSPYGGYEQFF.

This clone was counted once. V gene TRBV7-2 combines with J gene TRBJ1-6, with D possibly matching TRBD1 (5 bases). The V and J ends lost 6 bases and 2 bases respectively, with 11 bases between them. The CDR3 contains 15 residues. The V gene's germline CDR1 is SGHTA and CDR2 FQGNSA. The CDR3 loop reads CASRGDSTYNSPLHF. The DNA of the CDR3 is TGTGCCAGCAGGGGCGACAGTACCTATAATTCACCCCTCCACTTT.

The CDR3 here is CASSFWGVGSSYEQYF. The CDR3 nucleotides read TGTGCCAGCAGCTTCTGGGGGGTGGGGAGCTCCTACGAGCAGTACTTC. The chain is built from TRBV13 and TRBJ2-7; TRBD2 is a possible D gene (6 bases). Germline-derived CDR1 and CDR2 are PRHDT and FYEKMQ (reference sequence). V dropped 3 bases and J dropped 0 bases, with 15 bases sitting between them. This CDR3 comprises 16 residues.

CDR3 in amino acids: CASSLAGNTEAFF. As DNA, the CDR3 is TGTGCCAGCAGCCTCGCGGGGAACACTGAAGCTTTCTTT. The chain carries TRBV3-1 (or the pseudogene TRBV3-2) and TRBJ1-1; no clear D gene. CDR3 length equals 13 residues. The V gene lost 4 bases and the J gene lost 1 base, with 7 bases spanning the gap. Germline V lookup: CDR1 LGHDT, CDR2 YNNKEL (reference sequence).

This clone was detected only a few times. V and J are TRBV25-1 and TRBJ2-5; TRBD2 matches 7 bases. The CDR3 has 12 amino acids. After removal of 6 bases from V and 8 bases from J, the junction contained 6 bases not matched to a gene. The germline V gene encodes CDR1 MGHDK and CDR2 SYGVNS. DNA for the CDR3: TGTGCCAGCAGAGGCGGGGGTAACACCCAGTACTTC. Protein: CASRGGGNTQYF.

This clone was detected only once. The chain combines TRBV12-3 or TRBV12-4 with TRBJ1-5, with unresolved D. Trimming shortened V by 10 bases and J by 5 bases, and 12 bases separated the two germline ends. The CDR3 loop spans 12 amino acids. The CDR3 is CAIKEGDQPQHF. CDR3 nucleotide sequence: TGTGCCATCAAGGAGGGTGATCAGCCCCAGCATTTT.

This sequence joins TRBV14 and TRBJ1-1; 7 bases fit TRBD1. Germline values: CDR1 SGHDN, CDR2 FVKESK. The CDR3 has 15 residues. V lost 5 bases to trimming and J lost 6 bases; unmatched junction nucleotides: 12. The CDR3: CASSAQTGPGAEAFF. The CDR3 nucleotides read TGTGCCAGCAGCGCCCAGACAGGGCCGGGGGCTGAAGCTTTCTTT.

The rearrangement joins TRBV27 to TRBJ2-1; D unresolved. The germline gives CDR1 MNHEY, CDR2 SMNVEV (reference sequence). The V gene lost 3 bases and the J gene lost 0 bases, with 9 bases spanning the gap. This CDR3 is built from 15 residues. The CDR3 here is CASSFRSSSYNEQFF. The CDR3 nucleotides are TGTGCCAGCAGTTTTCGGTCGAGCTCCTACAATGAGCAGTTCTTC.

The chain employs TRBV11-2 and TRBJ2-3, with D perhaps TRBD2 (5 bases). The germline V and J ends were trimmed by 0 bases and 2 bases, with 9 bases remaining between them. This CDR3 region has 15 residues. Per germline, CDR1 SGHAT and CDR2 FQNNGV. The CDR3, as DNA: TGTGCCAGCAGCTTAGATGGGAGCAACACAGATACGCAGTATTTT. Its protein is CASSLDGSNTDTQYF.